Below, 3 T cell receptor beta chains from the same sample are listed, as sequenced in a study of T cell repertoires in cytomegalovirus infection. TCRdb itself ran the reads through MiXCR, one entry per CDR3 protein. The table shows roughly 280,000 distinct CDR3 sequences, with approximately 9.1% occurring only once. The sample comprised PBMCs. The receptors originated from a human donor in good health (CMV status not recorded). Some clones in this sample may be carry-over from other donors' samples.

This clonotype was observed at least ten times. The CDR3 reads CATSGRSYGYTF. CDR3 coding DNA: TGTGCCACCTCGGGTCGATCCTATGGCTACACCTTC. V is TRBV11-3 and J is TRBJ1-2; no firm D call. V was trimmed by 10 bases and J by 4 bases, leaving 13 bases between them. CDR1 is SGHNT and CDR2 is YENEEA in the germline V gene. The CDR3 has 12 residues.

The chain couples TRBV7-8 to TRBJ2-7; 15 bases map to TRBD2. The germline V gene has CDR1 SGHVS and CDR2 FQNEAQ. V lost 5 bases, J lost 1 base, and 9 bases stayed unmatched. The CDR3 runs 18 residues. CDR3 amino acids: CASSRTSGGGLVSYEQYF. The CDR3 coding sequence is TGTGCCAGCAGCCGGACTAGCGGGGGGGGCCTAGTTTCCTACGAGCAGTACTTC. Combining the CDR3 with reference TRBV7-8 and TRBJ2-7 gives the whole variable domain GAGVSQSPRYKVAKRGQDVALRCDPISGHVSLFWYQQALGQGPEFLTYFQNEAQLDKSGLPSDRFFAERPEGSVSTLKIQRTQQEDSAVYLCASSRTSGGGLVSYEQYFGPGTRLTVT.

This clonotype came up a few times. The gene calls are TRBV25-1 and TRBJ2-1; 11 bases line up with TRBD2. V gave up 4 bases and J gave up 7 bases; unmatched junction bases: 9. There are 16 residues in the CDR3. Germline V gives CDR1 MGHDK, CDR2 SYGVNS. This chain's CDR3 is CASSADGTSGLNEQFF. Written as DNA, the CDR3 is TGTGCCAGCAGTGCCGACGGGACTAGCGGCCTTAATGAGCAGTTCTTC.